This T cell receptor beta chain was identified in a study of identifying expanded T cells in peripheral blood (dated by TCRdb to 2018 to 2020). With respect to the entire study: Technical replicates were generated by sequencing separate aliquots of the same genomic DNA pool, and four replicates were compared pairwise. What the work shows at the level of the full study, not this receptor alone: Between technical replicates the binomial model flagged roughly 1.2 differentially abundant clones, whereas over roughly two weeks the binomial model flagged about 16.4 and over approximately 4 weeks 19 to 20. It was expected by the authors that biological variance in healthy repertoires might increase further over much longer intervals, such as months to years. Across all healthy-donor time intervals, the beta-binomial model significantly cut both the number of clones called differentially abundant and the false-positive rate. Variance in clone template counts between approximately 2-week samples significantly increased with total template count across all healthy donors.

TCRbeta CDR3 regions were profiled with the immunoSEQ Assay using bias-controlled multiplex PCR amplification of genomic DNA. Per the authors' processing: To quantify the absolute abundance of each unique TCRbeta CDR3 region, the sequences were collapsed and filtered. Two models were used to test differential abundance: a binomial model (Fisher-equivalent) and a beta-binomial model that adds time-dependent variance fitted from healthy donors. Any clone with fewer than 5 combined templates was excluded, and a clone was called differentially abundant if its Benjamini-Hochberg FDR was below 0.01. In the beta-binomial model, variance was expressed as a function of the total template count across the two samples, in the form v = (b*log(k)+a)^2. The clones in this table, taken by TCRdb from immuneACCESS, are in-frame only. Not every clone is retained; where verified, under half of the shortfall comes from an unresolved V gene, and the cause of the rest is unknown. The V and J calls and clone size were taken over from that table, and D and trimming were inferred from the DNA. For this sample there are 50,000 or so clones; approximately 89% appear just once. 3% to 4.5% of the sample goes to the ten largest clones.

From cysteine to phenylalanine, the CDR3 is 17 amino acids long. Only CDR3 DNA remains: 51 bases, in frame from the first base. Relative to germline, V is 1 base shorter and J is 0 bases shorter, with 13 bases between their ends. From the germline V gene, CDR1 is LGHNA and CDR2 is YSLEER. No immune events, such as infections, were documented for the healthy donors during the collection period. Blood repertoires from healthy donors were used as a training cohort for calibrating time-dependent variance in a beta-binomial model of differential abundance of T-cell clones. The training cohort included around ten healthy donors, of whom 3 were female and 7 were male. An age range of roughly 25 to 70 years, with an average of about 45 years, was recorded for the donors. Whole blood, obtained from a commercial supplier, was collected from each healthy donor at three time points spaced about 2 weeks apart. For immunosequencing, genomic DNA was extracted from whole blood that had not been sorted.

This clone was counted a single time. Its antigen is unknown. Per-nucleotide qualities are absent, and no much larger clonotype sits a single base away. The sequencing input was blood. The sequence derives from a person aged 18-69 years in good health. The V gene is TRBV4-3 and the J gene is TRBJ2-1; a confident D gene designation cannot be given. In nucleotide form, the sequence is TGCGCCAGCAGCCAAGGTGCCGGGCCCAGCTCCTACAATGAGCAGTTCTTC. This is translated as CASSQGAGPSSYNEQFF.